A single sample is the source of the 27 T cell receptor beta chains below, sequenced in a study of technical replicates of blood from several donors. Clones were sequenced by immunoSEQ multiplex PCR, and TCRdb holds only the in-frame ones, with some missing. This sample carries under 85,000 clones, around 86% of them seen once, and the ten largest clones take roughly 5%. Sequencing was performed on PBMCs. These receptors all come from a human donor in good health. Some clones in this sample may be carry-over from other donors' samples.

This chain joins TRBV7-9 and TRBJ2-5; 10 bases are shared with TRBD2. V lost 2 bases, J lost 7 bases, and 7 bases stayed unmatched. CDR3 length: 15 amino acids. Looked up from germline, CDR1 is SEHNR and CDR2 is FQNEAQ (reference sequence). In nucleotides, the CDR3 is TGTGCCAGCAGCTTAAGGAGCGGGGGGGCAGGGACCCAGTACTTC. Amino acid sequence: CASSLRSGGAGTQYF.

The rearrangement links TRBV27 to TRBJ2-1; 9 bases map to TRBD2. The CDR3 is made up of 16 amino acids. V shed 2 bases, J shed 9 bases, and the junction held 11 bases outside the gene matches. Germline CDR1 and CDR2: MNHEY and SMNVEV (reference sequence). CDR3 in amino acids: CASSLAAGGPIGEQFF. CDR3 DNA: TGTGCCAGCAGTTTAGCGGCGGGGGGGCCCATCGGTGAGCAGTTCTTC.

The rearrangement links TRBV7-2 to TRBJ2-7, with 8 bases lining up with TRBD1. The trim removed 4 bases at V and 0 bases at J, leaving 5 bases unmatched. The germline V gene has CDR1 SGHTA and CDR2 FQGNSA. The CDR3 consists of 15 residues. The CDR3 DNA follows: TGTGCCAGCAGCTACCAGGGGGCCCACTCCTACGAGCAGTACTTC. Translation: CASSYQGAHSYEQYF.

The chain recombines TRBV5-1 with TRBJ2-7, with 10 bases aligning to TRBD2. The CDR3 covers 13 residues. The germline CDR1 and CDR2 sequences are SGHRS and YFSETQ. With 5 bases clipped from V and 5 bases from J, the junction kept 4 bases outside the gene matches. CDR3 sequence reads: CASRASGRNEQYF. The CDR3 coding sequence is TGCGCCAGCAGGGCTAGCGGGAGAAACGAGCAGTACTTC. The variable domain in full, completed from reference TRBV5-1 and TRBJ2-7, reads KAGVTQTPRYLIKTRGQQVTLSCSPISGHRSVSWYQQTPGQGLQFLFEYFSETQRNKGNFPGRFSGRQFSNSRSEMNVSTLELGDSALYLCASRASGRNEQYFGPGTRLTVT.

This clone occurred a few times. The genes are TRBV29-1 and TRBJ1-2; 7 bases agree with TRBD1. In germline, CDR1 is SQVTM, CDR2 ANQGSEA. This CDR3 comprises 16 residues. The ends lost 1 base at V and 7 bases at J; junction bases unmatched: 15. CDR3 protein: CSVEAGPQGLASGYTF. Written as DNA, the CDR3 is TGCAGCGTTGAAGCCGGTCCACAGGGGCTTGCAAGTGGCTACACCTTC.

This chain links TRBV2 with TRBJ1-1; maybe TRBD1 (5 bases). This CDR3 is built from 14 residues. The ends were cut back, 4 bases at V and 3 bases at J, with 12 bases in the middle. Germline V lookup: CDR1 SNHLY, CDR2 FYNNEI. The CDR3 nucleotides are TGTGCCAGCAGTGCCTGGGGCCCATACACTGAAGCTTTCTTT. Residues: CASSAWGPYTEAFF. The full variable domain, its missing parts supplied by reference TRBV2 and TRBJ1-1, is EPEVTQTPSHQVTQMGQEVILRCVPISNHLYFYWYRQILGQKVEFLVSFYNNEISEKSEIFDDQFSVERPDGSNFTLKIRSTKLEDSAMYFCASSAWGPYTEAFFGQGTRLTVV.

CDR3 residues: CASGPTGQIRNEQYF. DNA of the CDR3: TGTGCTAGTGGCCCCACTGGACAAATAAGGAACGAGCAGTACTTC. The rearrangement uses TRBV12-5 and TRBJ2-7, with D possibly TRBD1 on 5 matching bases. Germline CDR1 is LGHNT and CDR2 is FRNRAP. V dropped 6 bases and J dropped 5 bases, with 20 bases sitting between them. This CDR3 is built from 15 residues.

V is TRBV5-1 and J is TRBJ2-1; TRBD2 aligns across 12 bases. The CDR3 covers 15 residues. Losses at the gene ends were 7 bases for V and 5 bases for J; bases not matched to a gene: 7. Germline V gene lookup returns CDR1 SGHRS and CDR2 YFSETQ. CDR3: CASGALAGGNNEQFF. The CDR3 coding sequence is TGCGCCAGCGGGGCCCTAGCGGGGGGGAACAATGAGCAGTTCTTC.

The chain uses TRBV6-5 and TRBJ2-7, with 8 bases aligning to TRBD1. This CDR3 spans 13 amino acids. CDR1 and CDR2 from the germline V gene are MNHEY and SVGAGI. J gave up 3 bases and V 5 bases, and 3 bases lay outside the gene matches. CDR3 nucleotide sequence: TGTGCCAGCAGTATCGGACAGGGCTACGAGCAGTACTTC. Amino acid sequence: CASSIGQGYEQYF.

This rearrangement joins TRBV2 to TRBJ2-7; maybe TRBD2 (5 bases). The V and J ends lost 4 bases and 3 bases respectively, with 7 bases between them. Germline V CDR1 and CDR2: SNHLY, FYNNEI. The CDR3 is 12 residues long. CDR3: CASSVEGYEQYF. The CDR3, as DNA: TGTGCCAGCAGTGTAGAGGGCTACGAGCAGTACTTC.

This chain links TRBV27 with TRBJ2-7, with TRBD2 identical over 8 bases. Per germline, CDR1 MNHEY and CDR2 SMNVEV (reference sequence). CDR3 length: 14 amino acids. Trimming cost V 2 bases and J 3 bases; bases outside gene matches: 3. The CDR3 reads CASSLKGLGYEQYF. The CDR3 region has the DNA TGTGCCAGCAGTTTAAAGGGACTAGGCTACGAGCAGTACTTC.

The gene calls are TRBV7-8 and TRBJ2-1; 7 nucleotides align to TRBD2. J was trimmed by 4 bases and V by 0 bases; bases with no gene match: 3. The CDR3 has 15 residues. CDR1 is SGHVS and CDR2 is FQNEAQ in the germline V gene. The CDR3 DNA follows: TGTGCCAGCAGCTTAGCGGGAGGGCCGTACAATGAGCAGTTCTTC. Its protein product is CASSLAGGPYNEQFF.

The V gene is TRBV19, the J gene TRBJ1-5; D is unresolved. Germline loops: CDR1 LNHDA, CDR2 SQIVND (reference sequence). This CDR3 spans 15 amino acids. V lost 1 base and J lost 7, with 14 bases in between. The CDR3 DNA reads TGTGCCAGTAGTATAGGGGCCGTGAATTTACAGCCCCAGCATTTT. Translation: CASSIGAVNLQPQHF.

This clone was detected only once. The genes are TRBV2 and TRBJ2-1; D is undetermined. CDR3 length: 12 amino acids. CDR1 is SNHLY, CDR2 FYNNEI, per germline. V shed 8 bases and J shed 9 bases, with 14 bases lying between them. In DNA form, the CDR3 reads TGTGCCAGCGCCCTAGTTTTCAGTGAGCAGTTCTTC. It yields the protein CASALVFSEQFF.

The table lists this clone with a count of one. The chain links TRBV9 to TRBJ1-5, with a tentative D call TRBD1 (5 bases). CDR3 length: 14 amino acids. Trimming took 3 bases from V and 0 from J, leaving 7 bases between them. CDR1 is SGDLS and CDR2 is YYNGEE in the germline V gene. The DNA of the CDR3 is TGTGCCAGCAGCGGCGGGACTAGCAATCAGCCCCAGCATTTT. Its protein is CASSGGTSNQPQHF.

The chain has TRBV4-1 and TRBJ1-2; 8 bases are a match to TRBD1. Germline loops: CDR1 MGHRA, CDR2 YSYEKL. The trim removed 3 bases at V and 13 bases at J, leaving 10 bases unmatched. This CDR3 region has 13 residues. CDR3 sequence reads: CASSHPTDRAGTF. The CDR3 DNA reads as TGCGCCAGCAGCCACCCAACGGACAGGGCGGGCACCTTC.

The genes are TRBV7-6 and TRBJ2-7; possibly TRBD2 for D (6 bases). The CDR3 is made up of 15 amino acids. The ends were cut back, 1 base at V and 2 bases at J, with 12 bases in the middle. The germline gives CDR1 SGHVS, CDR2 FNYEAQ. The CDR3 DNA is TGTGCCAGCAGCTTAGGGGCTAGCGCGCCCTACGAGCAGTACTTC. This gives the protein CASSLGASAPYEQYF.

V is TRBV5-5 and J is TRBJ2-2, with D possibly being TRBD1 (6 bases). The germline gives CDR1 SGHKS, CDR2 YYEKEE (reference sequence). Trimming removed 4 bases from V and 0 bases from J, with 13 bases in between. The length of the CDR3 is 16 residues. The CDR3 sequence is CASSPFRGANTGELFF. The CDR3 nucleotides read TGTGCCAGCAGCCCATTCAGGGGCGCGAACACCGGGGAGCTGTTTTTT.

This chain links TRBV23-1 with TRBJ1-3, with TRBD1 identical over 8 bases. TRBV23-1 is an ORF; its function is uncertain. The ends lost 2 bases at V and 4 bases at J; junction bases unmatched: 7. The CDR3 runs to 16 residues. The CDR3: CASSQRDRSTGNTIYF. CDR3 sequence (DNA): TGCGCCAGCAGTCAACGGGACAGGAGTACGGGAAACACCATATATTTT.

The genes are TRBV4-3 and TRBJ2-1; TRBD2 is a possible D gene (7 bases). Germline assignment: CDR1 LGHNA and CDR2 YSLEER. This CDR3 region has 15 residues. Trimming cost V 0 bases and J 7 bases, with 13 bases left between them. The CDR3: CASSQEGGASNEQFF. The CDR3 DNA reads TGCGCCAGCAGCCAAGAAGGGGGGGCGAGTAATGAGCAGTTCTTC.

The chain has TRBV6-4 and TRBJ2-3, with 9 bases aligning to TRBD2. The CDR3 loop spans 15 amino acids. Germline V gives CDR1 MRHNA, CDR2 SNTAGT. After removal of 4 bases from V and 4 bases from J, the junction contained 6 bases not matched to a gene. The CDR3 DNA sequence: TGTGCCAGCAGTGTGTCCCTAGCGGGGCCAGATACGCAGTATTTT. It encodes CASSVSLAGPDTQYF.

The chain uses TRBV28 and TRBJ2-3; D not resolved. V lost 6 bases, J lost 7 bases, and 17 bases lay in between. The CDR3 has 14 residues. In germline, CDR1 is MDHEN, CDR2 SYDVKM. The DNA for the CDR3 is TGTGCCAGCAGCCAAGGTGGAGTGAGCAATACGCAGTATTTT. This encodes CASSQGGVSNTQYF. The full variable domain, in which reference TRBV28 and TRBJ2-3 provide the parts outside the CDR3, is DVKVTQSSRYLVKRTGEKVFLECVQDMDHENMFWYRQDPGLGLRLIYFSYDVKMKEKGDIPEGYSVSREKKERFSLILESASTNQTSMYLCASSQGGVSNTQYFGPGTRLTVL.

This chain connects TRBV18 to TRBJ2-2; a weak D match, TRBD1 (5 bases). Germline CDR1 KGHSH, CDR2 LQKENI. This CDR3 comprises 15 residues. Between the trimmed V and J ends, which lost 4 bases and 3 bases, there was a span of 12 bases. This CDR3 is CASSLLREDTGELFF. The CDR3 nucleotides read TGTGCCAGCTCACTCCTCAGGGAAGACACCGGGGAGCTGTTTTTT.

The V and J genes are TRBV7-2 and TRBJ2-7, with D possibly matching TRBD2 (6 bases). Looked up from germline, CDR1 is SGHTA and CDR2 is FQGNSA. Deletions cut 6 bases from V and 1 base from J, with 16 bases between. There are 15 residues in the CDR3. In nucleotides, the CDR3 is TGTGCCAGCAGTCCCCGGGACTCTTTTTCCTACGAGCAGTACTTC. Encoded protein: CASSPRDSFSYEQYF.

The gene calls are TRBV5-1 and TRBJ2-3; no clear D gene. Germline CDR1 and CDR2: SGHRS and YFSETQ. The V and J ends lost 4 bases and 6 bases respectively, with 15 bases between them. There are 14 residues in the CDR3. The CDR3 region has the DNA TGCGCCAGCAGCCTACAAACTACACTTGATACGCAGTATTTT. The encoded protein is CASSLQTTLDTQYF.

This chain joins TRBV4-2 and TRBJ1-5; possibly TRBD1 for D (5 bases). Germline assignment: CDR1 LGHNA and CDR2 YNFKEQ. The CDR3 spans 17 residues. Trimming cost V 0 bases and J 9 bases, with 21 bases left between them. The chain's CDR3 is CASSQDGRGGSGPPQHF. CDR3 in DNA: TGTGCCAGCAGCCAAGATGGAAGGGGAGGTTCTGGGCCGCCCCAGCATTTT.

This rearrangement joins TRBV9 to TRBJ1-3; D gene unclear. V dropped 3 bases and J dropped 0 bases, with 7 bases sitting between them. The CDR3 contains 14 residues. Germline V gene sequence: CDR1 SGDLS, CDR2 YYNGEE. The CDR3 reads CASSDRSSGNTIYF. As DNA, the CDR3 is TGTGCCAGCAGCGATCGGAGCTCTGGAAACACCATATATTTT.